This T cell receptor (beta chain) originates from a study of shared clonotypes between healthy human individuals. In the study overall: Per-donor plates numbered three CD4 naive, three CD4 memory, two CD8 naive and one CD8 memory. Study outcomes and limitations: What limited the represented genetic and exposure-history diversity was the small number of donors. Compared with clonotypes that all four donors shared, non-shared clonotypes had lower generation probabilities.

Produced via immunoSEQ multiplex PCR; TCRdb's table is partial and in-frame only. The sample includes roughly 850,000 clones, 96% seen only once; the top ten take about 0.25%. With respect to this clone: Antigen: not known.

Selected positively for CCR7 and CD45RO-negative, naive CD8 cells excluded terminally differentiated effector memory CD45RA+ cells. Donors, healthy HIV-negative adults, lacked recent acute infections or vaccinations. This TCR was recovered from a man aged 25 to 40 in good health. Input material: naive CD8+ T cells sorted from blood.

DNA of the CDR3: TGTGCCAGCAGCCCTAGTTGGGAAAGGCCAACATCTTACAATGAGCAGTTCTTC. Its protein product is CASSPSWERPTSYNEQFF. V usage is TRBV7-6 and J usage is TRBJ2-1; D remains ambiguous. V lost 5 bases and J 4 bases, leaving 24 bases between the germline ends. Germline V gene lookup returns CDR1 SGHVS and CDR2 FNYEAQ. The CDR3 sequence is 18 residues long.